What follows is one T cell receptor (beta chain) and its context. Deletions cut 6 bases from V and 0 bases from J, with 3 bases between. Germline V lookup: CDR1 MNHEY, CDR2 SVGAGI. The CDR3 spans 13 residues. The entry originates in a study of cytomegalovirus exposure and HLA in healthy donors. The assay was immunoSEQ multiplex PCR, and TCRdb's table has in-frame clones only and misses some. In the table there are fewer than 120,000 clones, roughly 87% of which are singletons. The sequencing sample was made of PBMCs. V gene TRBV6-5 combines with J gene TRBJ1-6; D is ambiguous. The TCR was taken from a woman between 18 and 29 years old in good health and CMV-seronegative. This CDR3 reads CASSRSYNSPLHF. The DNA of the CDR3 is TGTGCCAGCAGCCGCTCCTATAATTCACCCCTCCACTTT.